This T cell receptor (beta chain) was captured by sequencing in a study of blood T cell repertoires in COVID-19. The overall study: COVID-19 samples, acute and convalescent, were from the United States, Italy and Spain. T cells, B-cell-depleted T cells, or PBMCs supplied cDNA or gDNA.

The CDR3 is 16 amino acids. Trimming removed 0 bases from V and 6 bases from J, with 18 bases in between. Germline CDR1 and CDR2: LNHNV and YYDKDF (reference sequence). Authors' analysis steps: Amplification with reference gene primers provided the estimates of nucleated cell counts. Produced via immunoSEQ multiplex PCR; TCRdb's table is partial and in-frame only. That table supplies the V and J calls and clone size; D and trimming were determined from the DNA. The sample holds roughly 250,000 clones; around 81% are singletons and the top ten take roughly 2.9%. The V call is TRBV15, the J call TRBJ2-7; a possible D gene is TRBD2 (6 bases). Sequencing input: peripheral blood. This clonotype was obtained from a woman aged 60-75 years with active or convalescent COVID-19. The DNA for the CDR3 is TGTGCCACCAGCAGAGATAGGAGGGCCGGGCAGCCCGAGCAGTACTTC. Protein product: CATSRDRRAGQPEQYF. Full variable domain (outside the CDR3, taken from reference TRBV15 and TRBJ2-7): DAMVIQNPRYQVTQFGKPVTLSCSQTLNHNVMYWYQQKSSQAPKLLFHYYDKDFNNEADTPDNFQSRRPNTSFCFLDIRSPGLGDTAMYLCATSRDRRAGQPEQYFGPGTRLTVT.